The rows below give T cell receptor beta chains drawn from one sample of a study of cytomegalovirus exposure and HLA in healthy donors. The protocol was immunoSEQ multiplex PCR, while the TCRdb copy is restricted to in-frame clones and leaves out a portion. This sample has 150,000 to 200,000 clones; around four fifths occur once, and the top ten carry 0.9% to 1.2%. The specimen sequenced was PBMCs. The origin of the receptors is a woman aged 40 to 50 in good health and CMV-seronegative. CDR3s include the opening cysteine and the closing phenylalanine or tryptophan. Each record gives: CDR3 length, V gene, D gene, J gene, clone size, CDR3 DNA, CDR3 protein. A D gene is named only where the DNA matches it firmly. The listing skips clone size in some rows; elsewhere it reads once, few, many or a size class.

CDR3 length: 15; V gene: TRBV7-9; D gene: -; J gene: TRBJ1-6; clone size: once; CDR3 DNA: TGTGCCAGCAGCTTCTCGGGGATCGGTAATTCACCCCTCCACTTT; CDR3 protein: CASSFSGIGNSPLHF
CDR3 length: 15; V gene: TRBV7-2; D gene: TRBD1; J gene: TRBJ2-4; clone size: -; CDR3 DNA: TGTGCCAGCAGCAGTCGGACAGGGATTAAGAACATTCAGTACTTC; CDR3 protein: CASSSRTGIKNIQYF
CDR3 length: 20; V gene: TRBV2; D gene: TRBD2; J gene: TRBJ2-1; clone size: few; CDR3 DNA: TGTGCCAGCAGTGAAGCGCTAGGCACTAGCGGGAGTTGGTTAGGGAATGAGCAGTTCTTC; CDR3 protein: CASSEALGTSGSWLGNEQFF
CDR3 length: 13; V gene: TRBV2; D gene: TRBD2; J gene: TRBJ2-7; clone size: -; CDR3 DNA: TGTGCCAGCGGGGGACTAGCGGGGTACGAGCAGTACTTC; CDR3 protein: CASGGLAGYEQYF
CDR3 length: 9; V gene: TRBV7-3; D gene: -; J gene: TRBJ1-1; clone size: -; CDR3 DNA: TGTGCCAGGAGAAGAGGAGCTTTCTTT; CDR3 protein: CARRRGAFF
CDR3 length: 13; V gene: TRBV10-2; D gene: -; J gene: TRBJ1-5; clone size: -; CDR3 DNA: TGCGCCAGCAGCGACACGAGAAATCAGCCCCAGCATTTT; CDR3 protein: CASSDTRNQPQHF
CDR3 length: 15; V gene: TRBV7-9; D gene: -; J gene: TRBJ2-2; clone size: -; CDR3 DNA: TGTGCCAGCAGTCCCGGGGCAGGGGTCACCGGGGAGCTGTTTTTT; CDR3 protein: CASSPGAGVTGELFF
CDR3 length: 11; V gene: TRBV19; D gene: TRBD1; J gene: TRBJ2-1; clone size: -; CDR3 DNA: TGTGCCAGTAGACGGGACAGTACCCGGTTCTTC; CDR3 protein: CASRRDSTRFF
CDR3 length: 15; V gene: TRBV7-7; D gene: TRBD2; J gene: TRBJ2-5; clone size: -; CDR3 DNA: TGTGCTAGCAGCTTACTAGCGGGAGGTTTGGAGACCCAGTACTTC; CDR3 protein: CASSLLAGGLETQYF
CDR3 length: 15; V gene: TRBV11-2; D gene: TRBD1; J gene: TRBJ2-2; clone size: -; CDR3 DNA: TGTGCCAGCAGCGGACAGGGAGCGAACACCGGGGAGCTGTTTTTT; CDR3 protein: CASSGQGANTGELFF
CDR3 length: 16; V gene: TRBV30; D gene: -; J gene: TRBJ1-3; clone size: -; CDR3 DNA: TGTGCCTGGAGCCCTTTAGGAGGATCCTTAGGAAACACCATATATTTT; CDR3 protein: CAWSPLGGSLGNTIYF
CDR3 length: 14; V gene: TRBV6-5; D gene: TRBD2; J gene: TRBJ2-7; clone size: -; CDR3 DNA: TGTGCCAGCAGGGGACGGGGGGGCAGGTTAGAGCAGTACTTC; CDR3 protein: CASRGRGGRLEQYF
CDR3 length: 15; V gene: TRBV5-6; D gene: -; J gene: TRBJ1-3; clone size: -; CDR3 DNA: TGTGCCAGCAGCCCGGTAACAGGGTCTGGAAACACCATATATTTT; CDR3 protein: CASSPVTGSGNTIYF
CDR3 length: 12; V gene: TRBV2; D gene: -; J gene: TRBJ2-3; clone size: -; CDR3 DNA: TGTGCCAGCAGGCAGGTTCCAGATACGCAGTATTTT; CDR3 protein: CASRQVPDTQYF
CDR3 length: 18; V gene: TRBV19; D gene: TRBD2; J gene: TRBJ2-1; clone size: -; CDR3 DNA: TGTGCCAGTAGTACAGGACTAGCCTCAGACGGCTCCTACAATGAGCAGTTCTTC; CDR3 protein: CASSTGLASDGSYNEQFF
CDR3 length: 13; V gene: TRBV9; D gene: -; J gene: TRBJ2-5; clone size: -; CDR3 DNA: TGTGCCAGCCAGGGGGGTCTCAGGGAGACCCAGTACTTC; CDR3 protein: CASQGGLRETQYF
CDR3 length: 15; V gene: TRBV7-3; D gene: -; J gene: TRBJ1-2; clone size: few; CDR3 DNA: TGTGCCAGCAGCTTAAACCCCGGACAGCAGGGCGGCTACACCTTC; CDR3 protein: CASSLNPGQQGGYTF
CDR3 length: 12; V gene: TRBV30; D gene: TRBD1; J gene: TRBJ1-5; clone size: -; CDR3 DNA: TGTGCCTGGGGACAGGCAAATCAGCCCCAGCATTTT; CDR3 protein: CAWGQANQPQHF
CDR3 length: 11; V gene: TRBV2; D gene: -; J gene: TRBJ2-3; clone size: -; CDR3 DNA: TGTGCCAGCGGGTTCGGGGATACGCAGTATTTT; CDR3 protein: CASGFGDTQYF
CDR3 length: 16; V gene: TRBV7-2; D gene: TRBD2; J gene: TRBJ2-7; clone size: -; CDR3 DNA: TGTGCCAGCAGCCCGGGGTGGGGGACTAGCTCCTACGAGCAGTACTTC; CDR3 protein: CASSPGWGTSSYEQYF
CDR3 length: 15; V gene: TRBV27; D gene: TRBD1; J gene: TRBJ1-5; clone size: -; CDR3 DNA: TGTGCCAGCAACCCCGGGACAGGGAGCAATCAGCCCCAGCATTTT; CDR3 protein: CASNPGTGSNQPQHF
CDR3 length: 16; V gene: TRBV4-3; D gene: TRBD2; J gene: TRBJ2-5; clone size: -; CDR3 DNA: TGCGCCAGCAGCCAAGATGCTAGCGGGAGTAGAAAGACCCAGTACTTC; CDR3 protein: CASSQDASGSRKTQYF
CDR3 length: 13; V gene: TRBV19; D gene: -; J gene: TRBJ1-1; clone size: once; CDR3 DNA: TGTGCCAGTAGTTTTAACGGGAACACTGAAGCTTTCTTT; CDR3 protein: CASSFNGNTEAFF
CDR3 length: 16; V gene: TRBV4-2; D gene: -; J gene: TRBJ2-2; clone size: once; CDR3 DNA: TGTGCCAGCAGCCAGAGGGGGGGGTTCAGCACCGGGGAGCTGTTTTTT; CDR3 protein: CASSQRGGFSTGELFF
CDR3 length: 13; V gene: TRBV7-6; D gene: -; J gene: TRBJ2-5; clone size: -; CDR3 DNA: TGTGCCAGCAGCTTTAACAGAATAGAGACCCAGTACTTC; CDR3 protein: CASSFNRIETQYF
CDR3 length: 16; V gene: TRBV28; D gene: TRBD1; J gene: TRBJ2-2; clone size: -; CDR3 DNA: TGTGCCAGCAGACCCCTCGGGACAGGGGGCACCGGGGAGCTGTTTTTT; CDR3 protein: CASRPLGTGGTGELFF
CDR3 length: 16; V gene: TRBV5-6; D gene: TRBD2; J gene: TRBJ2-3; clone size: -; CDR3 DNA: TGTGCCAGCAGCTTGGTCGGGACTAGCGGCACAGATACGCAGTATTTT; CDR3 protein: CASSLVGTSGTDTQYF
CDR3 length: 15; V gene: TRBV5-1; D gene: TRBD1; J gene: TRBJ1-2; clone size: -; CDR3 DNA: TGCGCCAGCAGCTTGGGACAGGGGGGTATCTATGGCTACACCTTC; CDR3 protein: CASSLGQGGIYGYTF
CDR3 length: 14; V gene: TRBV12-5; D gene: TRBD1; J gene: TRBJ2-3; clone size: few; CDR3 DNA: TGTGCTACACAGGGGAGCTTGTTTTCAGATACGCAGTATTTT; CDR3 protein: CATQGSLFSDTQYF
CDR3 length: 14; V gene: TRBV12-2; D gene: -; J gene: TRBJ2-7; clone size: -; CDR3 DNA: TGTGCAAGTCGCTTAGCGGGAGGAAGGTACGAGCAGTACTTC; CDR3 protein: CASRLAGGRYEQYF
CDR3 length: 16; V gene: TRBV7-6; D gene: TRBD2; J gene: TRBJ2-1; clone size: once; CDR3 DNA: TGTGCCAGCAGCTTAGCTTTCTCGGGAGGGGGGAATGAGCAGTTCTTC; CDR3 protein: CASSLAFSGGGNEQFF
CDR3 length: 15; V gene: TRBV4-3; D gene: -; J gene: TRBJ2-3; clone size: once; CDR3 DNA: TGCGCCAGCAGCCAAAACCTGGCGGGGGACAAAGCGCAGTATTTT; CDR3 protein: CASSQNLAGDKAQYF
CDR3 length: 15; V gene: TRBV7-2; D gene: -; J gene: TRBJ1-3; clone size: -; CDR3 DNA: TGTGCCAGCAGCTTCGACCGGGGCTCTGGAAACACCATATATTTT; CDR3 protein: CASSFDRGSGNTIYF
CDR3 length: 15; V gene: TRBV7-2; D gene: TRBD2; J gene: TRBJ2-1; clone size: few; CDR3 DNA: TGTGCCAGCAGTCCTTTGGGAGGGAGGGAAAATGAGCAGTTCTTC; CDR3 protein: CASSPLGGRENEQFF
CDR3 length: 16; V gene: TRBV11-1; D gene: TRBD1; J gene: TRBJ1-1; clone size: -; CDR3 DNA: TGTGCCAGCAGCTTAGAAGGGGGCGTTGGGAACACTGAAGCTTTCTTT; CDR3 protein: CASSLEGGVGNTEAFF
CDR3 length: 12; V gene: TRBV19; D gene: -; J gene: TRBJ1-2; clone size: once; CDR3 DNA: TGTGCCAGTAGTACGACTACCTATGGCTACACCTTC; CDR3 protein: CASSTTTYGYTF
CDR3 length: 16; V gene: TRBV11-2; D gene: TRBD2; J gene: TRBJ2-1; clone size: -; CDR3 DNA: TGTGCCAGCAGCTTAGTGATAGCGGGCTCCTACAATGAGCAGTTCTTC; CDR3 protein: CASSLVIAGSYNEQFF
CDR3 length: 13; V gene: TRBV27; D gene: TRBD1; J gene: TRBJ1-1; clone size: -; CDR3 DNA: TGTGCCAGCAGCTACAGGGGGGACACTGAAGCTTTCTTT; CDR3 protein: CASSYRGDTEAFF
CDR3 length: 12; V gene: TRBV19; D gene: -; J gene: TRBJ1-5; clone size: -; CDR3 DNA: TGTGCCAGTAGTCCCCGTAATCAGCCCCAGCATTTT; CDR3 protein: CASSPRNQPQHF
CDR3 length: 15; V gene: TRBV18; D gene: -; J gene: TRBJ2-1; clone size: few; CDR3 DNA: TGTGCCAGCTCACCACGAAGGGGGATCTACAATGAGCAGTTCTTC; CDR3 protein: CASSPRRGIYNEQFF
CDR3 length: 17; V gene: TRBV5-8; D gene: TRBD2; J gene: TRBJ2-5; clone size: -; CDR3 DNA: TGTGCCAGCAGCTTGGGTTCCCTAGCGGGAGTAGGAGAGACCCAGTACTTC; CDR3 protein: CASSLGSLAGVGETQYF
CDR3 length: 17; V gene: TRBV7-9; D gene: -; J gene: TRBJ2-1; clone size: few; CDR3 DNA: TGTGCCAGCAGCTTAGGCCCGCGGGCAAGCTCCTACAATGAGCAGTTCTTC; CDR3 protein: CASSLGPRASSYNEQFF
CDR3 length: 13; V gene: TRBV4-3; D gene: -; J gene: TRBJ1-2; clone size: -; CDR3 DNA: TGCGCCAGCAGCCAAGGCCGGGGGTATGGCTACACCTTC; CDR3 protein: CASSQGRGYGYTF
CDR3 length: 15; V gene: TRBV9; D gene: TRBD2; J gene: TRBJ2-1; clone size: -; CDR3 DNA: TGTGCCAGCAGCGTAGCGGGCGGGGGAATGAAGGTGCAGTTCTTC; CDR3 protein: CASSVAGGGMKVQFF
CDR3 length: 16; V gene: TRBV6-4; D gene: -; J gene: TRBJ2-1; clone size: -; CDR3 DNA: TGTGCCAGCAGCGAACAAACTGTGGGGGCGTACAATGAGCAGTTCTTC; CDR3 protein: CASSEQTVGAYNEQFF
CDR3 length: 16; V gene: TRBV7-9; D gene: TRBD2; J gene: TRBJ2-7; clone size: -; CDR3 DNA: TGTTCCAGCAGCTTTCCTGGCGGGAGGGCCGCCCACGAGCAGTACTTC; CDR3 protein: CSSSFPGGRAAHEQYF
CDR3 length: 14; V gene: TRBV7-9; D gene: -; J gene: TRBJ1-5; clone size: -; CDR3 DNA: TGTGCCAGCAGCTTAGTTCCGGGGAGTCAGCCCCAGCATTTT; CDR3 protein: CASSLVPGSQPQHF
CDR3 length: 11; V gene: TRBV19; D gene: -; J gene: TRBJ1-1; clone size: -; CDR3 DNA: TGTGCCAGTAGTAACCCAGGGGCTGCTTTCTTT; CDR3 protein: CASSNPGAAFF
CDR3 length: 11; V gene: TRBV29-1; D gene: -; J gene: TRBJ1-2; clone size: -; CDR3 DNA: TGCAGCGTTGTTTCGAGCTATGGCTACACCTTC; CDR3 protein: CSVVSSYGYTF
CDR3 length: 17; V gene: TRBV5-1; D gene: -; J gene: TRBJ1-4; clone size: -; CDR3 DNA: TGCGCCAGCAGCACCGGGACACCGACCCATGTTAATGAAAAACTGTTTTTT; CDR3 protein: CASSTGTPTHVNEKLFF
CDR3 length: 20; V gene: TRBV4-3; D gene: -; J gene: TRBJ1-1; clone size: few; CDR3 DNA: TGCGCCAGCAGCCAAGAACCCCAGGGGATCCCGACGATCCTGAACACTGAAGCTTTCTTT; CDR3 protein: CASSQEPQGIPTILNTEAFF
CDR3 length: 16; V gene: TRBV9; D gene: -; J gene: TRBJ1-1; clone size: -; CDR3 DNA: TGTGCCAGCAGCGCTGCCAACAGGGAGGGGAAAACTGAAGCTTTCTTT; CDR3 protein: CASSAANREGKTEAFF
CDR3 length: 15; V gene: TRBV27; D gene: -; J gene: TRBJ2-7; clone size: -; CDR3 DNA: TGTGCCAGCACAATAACCGTGGGGAGCTCCTACGAGCAGTACTTC; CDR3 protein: CASTITVGSSYEQYF
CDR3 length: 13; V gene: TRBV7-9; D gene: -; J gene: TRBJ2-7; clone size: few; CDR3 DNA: TGTGCCAGCCTTCCGACAGGTAGCGACGAGCAGTACTTC; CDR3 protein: CASLPTGSDEQYF